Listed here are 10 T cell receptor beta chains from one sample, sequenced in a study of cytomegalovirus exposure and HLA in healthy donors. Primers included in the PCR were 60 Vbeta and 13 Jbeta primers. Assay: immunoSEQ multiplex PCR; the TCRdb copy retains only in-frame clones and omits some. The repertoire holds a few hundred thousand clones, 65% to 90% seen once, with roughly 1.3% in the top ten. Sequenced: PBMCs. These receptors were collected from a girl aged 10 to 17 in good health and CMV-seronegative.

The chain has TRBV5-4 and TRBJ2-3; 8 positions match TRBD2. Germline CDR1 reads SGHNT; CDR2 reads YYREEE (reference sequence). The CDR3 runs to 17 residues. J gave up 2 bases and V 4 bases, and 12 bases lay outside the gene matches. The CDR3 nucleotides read TGTGCCAGCAGCCCAAACAGCGGGAGTGGAGACACAGATACGCAGTATTTT. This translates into CASSPNSGSGDTDTQYF.

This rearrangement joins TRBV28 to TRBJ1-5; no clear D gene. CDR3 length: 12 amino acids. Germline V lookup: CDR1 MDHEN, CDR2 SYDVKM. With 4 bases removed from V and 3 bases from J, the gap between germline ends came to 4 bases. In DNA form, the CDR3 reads TGTGCCAGCAGTTATAACAATCAGCCCCAGCATTTT. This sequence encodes CASSYNNQPQHF.

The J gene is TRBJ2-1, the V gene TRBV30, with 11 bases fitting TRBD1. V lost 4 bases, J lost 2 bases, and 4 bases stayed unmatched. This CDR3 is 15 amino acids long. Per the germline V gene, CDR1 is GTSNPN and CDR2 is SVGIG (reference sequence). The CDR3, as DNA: TGTGCCTGGATTCGGGACAGGGGGACCTACAATGAGCAGTTCTTC. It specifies CAWIRDRGTYNEQFF.

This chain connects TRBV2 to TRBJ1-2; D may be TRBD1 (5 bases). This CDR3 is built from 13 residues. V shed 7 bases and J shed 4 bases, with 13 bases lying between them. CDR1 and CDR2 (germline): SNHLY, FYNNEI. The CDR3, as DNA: TGTGCCAGCACTGGACACAGGAGCTATGGCTACACCTTC. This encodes CASTGHRSYGYTF.

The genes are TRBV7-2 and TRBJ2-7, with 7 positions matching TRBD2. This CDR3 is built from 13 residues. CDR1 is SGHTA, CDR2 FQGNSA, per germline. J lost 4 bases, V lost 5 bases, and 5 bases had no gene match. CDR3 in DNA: TGTGCCAGCAGCCCTAGCGGCTTGTACGAGCAGTACTTC. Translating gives CASSPSGLYEQYF.

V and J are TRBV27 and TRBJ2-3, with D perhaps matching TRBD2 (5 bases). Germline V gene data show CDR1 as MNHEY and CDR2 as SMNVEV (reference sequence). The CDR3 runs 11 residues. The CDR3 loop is CAASGSDTQYF. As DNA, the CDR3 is TGTGCGGCGTCGGGGTCTGATACGCAGTATTTT.

CDR3 coding DNA: TGCAGCGTTATAGCGGGAGAAGCAGATACGCAGTATTTT. This translates into CSVIAGEADTQYF. The V and J genes are TRBV29-1 and TRBJ2-3; 9 bases are a match to TRBD2. V shed 5 bases and J 4 bases; nucleotides not matched to a gene: 4. The CDR3 is 13 residues long. Germline-derived CDR1 and CDR2 are SQVTM and ANQGSEA.

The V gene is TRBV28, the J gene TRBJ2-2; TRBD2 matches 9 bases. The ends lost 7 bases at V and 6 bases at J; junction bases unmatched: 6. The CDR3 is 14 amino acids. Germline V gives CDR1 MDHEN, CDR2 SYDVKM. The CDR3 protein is CASKAGLASGELFF. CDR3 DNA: TGTGCCAGCAAGGCGGGACTAGCATCCGGGGAGCTGTTTTTT.

DNA for the CDR3: TGTGCCAGCGCCACCTGGGGGGACAGGGGGCGGAACGAGCAGTACTTC. The encoded protein is CASATWGDRGRNEQYF. The chain links TRBV28 to TRBJ2-5; 12 positions match TRBD1. The end of the DNA aligns better with TRBJ2-7, so the J call may be wrong. The germline gives CDR1 MDHEN, CDR2 SYDVKM. CDR3 length: 16 amino acids.

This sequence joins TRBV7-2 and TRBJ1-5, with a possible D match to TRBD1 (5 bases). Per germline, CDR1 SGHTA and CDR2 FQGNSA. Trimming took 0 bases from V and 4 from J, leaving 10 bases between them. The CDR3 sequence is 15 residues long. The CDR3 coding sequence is TGTGCCAGCAGCTTAGCGCAGGGTCCGAATCAGCCCCAGCATTTT. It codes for CASSLAQGPNQPQHF.